These 6 T cell receptor beta chains originate from one sample sequenced in a study of shared clonotypes between healthy human individuals. Assay used: immunoSEQ multiplex PCR; TCRdb lists only in-frame clones, some missing. The table shows roughly 530,000 clones, with 90% to 96% occurring only once. Specimen: naive CD4+ T cells sorted from blood. Subset of the sample: CD45RA+ positively selected. The receptors derive from a young woman in good health.

J is TRBJ2-7 and V is TRBV28; 7 bases match TRBD2. CDR3 size: 16 residues. Germline V gene data show CDR1 as MDHEN and CDR2 as SYDVKM. Losses at the gene ends were 3 bases for V and 1 base for J; bases not matched to a gene: 9. The CDR3 nucleotides read TGTGCCAGCAGTTTTTCGGGGGGAGAGAGGTCCTACGAGCAGTACTTC. Protein: CASSFSGGERSYEQYF.

The chain recombines TRBV4-1 with TRBJ1-5; D gene ambiguous. The V end lost 1 base, the J end lost 2 bases, and 6 bases lay between the germline ends. The germline CDR1 and CDR2 sequences are MGHRA and YSYEKL. The CDR3 is 14 residues long. The CDR3 here is CASSQVPGNQPQHF. CDR3 in DNA: TGCGCCAGCAGCCAAGTTCCGGGCAATCAGCCCCAGCATTTT.

The J gene is TRBJ2-7, the V gene TRBV18; D is ambiguous. Germline values: CDR1 KGHSH, CDR2 LQKENI. The CDR3 extends over 14 amino acids. Between the trimmed V and J ends, which lost 5 bases and 4 bases, there was a span of 15 bases. The CDR3 protein is CASSTFLDGYEQYF. In DNA form, the CDR3 reads TGTGCCAGCTCAACCTTCTTGGACGGGTACGAGCAGTACTTC. The full variable domain, completed using reference TRBV18 and TRBJ2-7, is NAGVMQNPRHLVRRRGQEARLRCSPMKGHSHVYWYRQLPEEGLKFMVYLQKENIIDESGMPKERFSAEFPKEGPSILRIQQVVRGDSAAYFCASSTFLDGYEQYFGPGTRLTVT.

This clone came up once. The CDR3 DNA follows: TGTGCCTGGAGCAGGACTAGCGGGAGGAAAAAAAGCAATGAGCAGTTCTTC. Its translation: CAWSRTSGRKKSNEQFF. The rearrangement joins TRBV30 to TRBJ2-1; 14 bases align to TRBD2. CDR3 length: 17 residues. Germline V gives CDR1 GTSNPN, CDR2 SVGIG (reference sequence). J lost 6 bases, V lost 3 bases, and 10 bases had no gene match.

This chain joins TRBV5-1 and TRBJ1-2, with D possibly TRBD1 on 5 matching bases. The germline gives CDR1 SGHRS, CDR2 YFSETQ. The CDR3 contains 18 residues. V was shortened by 0 bases and J by 0 bases, with 18 bases between the two germline ends. This chain's CDR3 is CASSLEPTAGRTNYGYTF. The CDR3 nucleotides are TGCGCCAGCAGCTTGGAACCCACCGCAGGGCGTACTAACTATGGCTACACCTTC.

The J gene is TRBJ1-1, the V gene TRBV15; maybe TRBD1 (5 bases). CDR1 is LNHNV, CDR2 YYDKDF, per germline (reference sequence). The CDR3 is 12 residues long. V dropped 2 bases and J dropped 7 bases, with 8 bases sitting between them. CDR3 protein: CATSRSGGEAFF. In DNA, the CDR3 is TGTGCCACCAGCAGATCTGGGGGTGAAGCTTTCTTT.